Listed here are 7 T cell receptor beta chains from one sample, sequenced in a study of T cell clonality in common variable immunodeficiency. Study observations and caveats: Fewer deletions and N-nucleotide insertions were reportedly seen in common variable immunodeficiency TCR beta sequences.

TCRdb keeps only in-frame clones here, not all; method: immunoSEQ multiplex PCR. Its table records several thousand clones. No antigen has been identified for these receptors. Sequenced input: peripheral blood mononuclear cells. The receptors here all came from a human donor with common variable immunodeficiency.

A word on this clone: The CDR3 is cut off 3 residues early in the read; its end comes from the germline J gene. V is TRBV7-3 and J is TRBJ2-3; TRBD2 might be the D (7 bases). V dropped 4 bases and J dropped 1 base, with 15 bases sitting between them. CDR3 size: 16 residues. Germline CDR1 and CDR2: SGHTA and FQGTGA. Here the CDR3 reads CASSSARGAGTDTQYF. The CDR3 DNA, read in part, is TGTGCCAGCAGCTCCGCACGGGGGGCCGGCACAGATACG.

Its frequency marks this clone as medium-sized. The read stops 3 residues short of the end of the CDR3; the missing end is completed from the germline J gene. The J gene is TRBJ2-3, the V gene TRBV7-2; 7 bases agree with TRBD1. The V and J ends lost 1 base and 2 bases, in that order; junction bases with no gene match: 3. CDR3 length: 15 amino acids. CDR1 is SGHTA, CDR2 FQGNSA, per germline. CDR3 bases read: TGTGCCAGCAGCTTAGGACAGGGAGACACAGATACG. The encoded protein is CASSLGQGDTDT. The CDR3, in full, reads CASSLGQGDTDTQYF.

A word on this clone: The CDR3 extends 3 residues past the end of the read, so its final part is completed from the germline J gene. This chain joins TRBV19 and TRBJ2-5, with 10 bases aligning to TRBD2. Trimming cost V 5 bases and J 2 bases; bases outside gene matches: 11. Germline V gene sequence: CDR1 LNHDA, CDR2 SQIVND (reference sequence). The CDR3 consists of 17 residues. CDR3 bases read: TGTGCCAGTAGTCGATTAACTAGCGGGGTTCTTCAAGAGACC. It encodes CASSRLTSGVLQET. The CDR3 in full is CASSRLTSGVLQETQYF.

As to this clone: The CDR3 end is not reached by the read, which stops 3 residues before it; the germline J gene fills it in. V is TRBV7-9 and J is TRBJ2-7; D gene ambiguous. The V end lost 7 bases, the J end lost 2 bases, and 18 bases lay between the germline ends. The V gene's germline CDR1 is SEHNR and CDR2 FQNEAQ (reference sequence). This CDR3 is 15 amino acids long. The covered CDR3 bases are TGTGCCAGCACTATCAAATCCGGTACAGCCTACGAG. Its translation: CASTIKSGTAYE. The CDR3 reads in full as CASTIKSGTAYEQYF. Full variable domain (outside the CDR3, taken from reference TRBV7-9 and TRBJ2-7): DTGVSQNPRHKITKRGQNVTFRCDPISEHNRLYWYRQTLGQGPEFLTYFQNEAQLEKSRLLSDRFSAERPKGSFSTLEIQRTEQGDSAMYLCASTIKSGTAYEQYFGPGTRLTVT.

Concerning this clone: The read gets to within 3 residues of the CDR3 end, and the germline J gene fills in the rest. The rearrangement uses TRBV18 and TRBJ2-7; TRBD2 matches 10 bases. This CDR3 spans 15 amino acids. Germline trimming cut 6 bases from V and 2 bases from J; bases unmatched to any gene: 7. CDR1 KGHSH and CDR2 LQKENI come from the germline V gene. The CDR3 loop is CASSPGLADTYEQYF. CDR3 DNA (partial): TGTGCCAGCTCTCCTGGACTAGCGGATACCTACGAG.

CDR3 DNA (partial): TGTGCCAGCTCATCCAGACAGGGGGCAGAGACC. Amino acid sequence: CASSSRQGAET. The CDR3 in its entirety is CASSSRQGAETQYF. The chain recombines TRBV18 with TRBJ2-5; TRBD1 matches 10 bases. With the read ending 3 residues before the CDR3 end, the germline J gene is used to fill in that end. V shed 5 bases and J 4 bases; nucleotides not matched to a gene: 4. There are 14 residues in the CDR3. Germline CDR1 KGHSH, CDR2 LQKENI.

This clone is deemed medium-sized by its frequency. The CDR3 end falls 3 residues outside the read, so it is completed with the germline J gene. The chain recombines TRBV29-1 with TRBJ1-1; a weak D match, TRBD1 (6 bases). Germline V gives CDR1 SQVTM, CDR2 ANQGSEA. Trimming shortened V by 1 base and J by 5 bases, and 17 bases separated the two germline ends. This CDR3 is 15 amino acids long. The chain's CDR3 is CSVEGFRGPRTEAFF. The sequenced CDR3 bases are TGCAGCGTTGAAGGGTTCAGGGGCCCACGGACTGAA.